This T cell receptor (beta chain) was recovered during a study of T cell responses to AZD1222 COVID-19 vaccine. Study outcomes and limitations: Repertoire sampling happened only post peak T cell response. Two AZD1222 administrations were followed by greater Spike-specific TCR breadth and depth.

The length of the CDR3 is 15 residues. From germline, CDR1 is KGHDR and CDR2 SFDVKD. Trimming removed 4 bases from V and 7 bases from J; junction bases left unmatched: 8. This clone came up many times. Its antigen remains unidentified. Method: immunoSEQ multiplex PCR; TCRdb's copy keeps in-frame clones and lacks some. The table has some 130,000 clones, roughly 87% seen once. V and J are TRBV24-1 and TRBJ1-5; TRBD1 aligns across 8 bases. The specimen was peripheral blood, collected on day 0 of AZD1222 vaccination. This TCR was sampled from an adult in good health. The CDR3 nucleotides are TGTGCCACCAGTGAGACCACAGGGGGGACGCAGCCCCAGCATTTT. It codes for CATSETTGGTQPQHF.